This entry lists 3 T cell receptor beta chains sequenced from one sample in a study of human T cells and chemical hapten exposure. MiXCR was run by TCRdb on the RACE reads, yielding one entry per CDR3 protein. The sample records 60,000 to 80,000 distinct CDR3 sequences, about 7% being singletons. Time point reported: pre-sensitization, week 0. Treatment of the sample: therapeutic diphenylcyclopropenone sensitization with weekly scalp DPC. The sample in question was whole blood, obtained in connection with sensitization to the hapten diphenylcyclopropenone (DPC). These receptors were collected from a woman aged 25 to 39 with alopecia areata. Some clones in this sample may be carry-over from other donors' samples.

This clonotype showed up many times. The gene calls are TRBV20-1 and TRBJ1-2; no definite D call. The CDR3 is 13 residues long. V lost 1 base, J lost 3 bases, and 9 bases lay in between. Looked up from germline, CDR1 is DFQATT and CDR2 is SNEGSKA (reference sequence). The CDR3 DNA reads TGCAGTGCTAGAGTTCTGGGAGACTATGGCTACACCTTC. It is translated as CSARVLGDYGYTF.

V and J are TRBV30 and TRBJ1-1; maybe TRBD1 (5 bases). This CDR3 has 12 amino acids. V lost 3 bases to trimming and J lost 2 bases, with 7 bases between them. Germline-derived CDR1 and CDR2 are GTSNPN and SVGIG (reference sequence). CDR3 amino acids: CAWSRENTEAFF. The DNA for the CDR3 is TGTGCCTGGAGCAGGGAAAACACTGAAGCTTTCTTT.

The J gene is TRBJ1-5, the V gene TRBV6-6; 7 nucleotides agree with TRBD1. Germline values: CDR1 MNHNY, CDR2 SVGAGI (reference sequence). J gave up 4 bases and V 6 bases, and 18 bases lay outside the gene matches. The CDR3 runs to 18 residues. The CDR3 nucleotides read TGTGCCAGCAGCTACAAACAGGGGCCCCCAGGGAGTAATCAGCCCCAGCATTTT. Its translation is CASSYKQGPPGSNQPQHF.